This T cell receptor (beta chain) was captured by sequencing in a study of blood T cells in healthy people across ages (dated by TCRdb to between 2015 and 2016). About the investigation overall: In model experiments, template switching captured roughly one uniquely barcoded TCR beta cDNA molecule for every two T cells. To track age-related changes in TCR beta repertoire diversity, the study relied on deep sequencing normalized with unique cDNA molecular identifiers. Donors were grouped into four age groups: young (average approximately 15 years), middle-aged (39), aged (over 55) and long-lived (just over 80). To avoid experimental bias, donors of different ages were spread randomly across the sequencing lanes. The study analyzed two additional independent replicas of 1 million unique cDNA reads from the same blood draw for two donors, one aged 18 to 29 and one aged 80 or older. What the study reported, not specific to this receptor: The percentage of naive T cells measured by flow cytometry correlated strongly with observed TCR beta diversity. The CMV infection status of donors was not known, potentially confounding age-related changes in expanded clonotypes. Estimates of total diversity based on one million sequenced T cells were considered lower bounds and underestimates. Observed TCR beta diversity per million T cells fell roughly linearly with age, and a significant reduction was already apparent by age roughly 40. Since profiling was done on bulk unsorted PBMCs, naive and antigen-experienced compartments could not be conclusively compared. Compared with the aged group, more naive CD4+ T cells, fewer expanded clones and increased TCR diversity were shown by the long-lived group, suggesting age selection.

The CDR3 sequence holds 15 residues, the cysteine and phenylalanine included. The DNA shown is the 45-base CDR3, in frame from base 1. As to this clonotype: Its binding antigen is unknown. No base-level quality is on record; no much larger clone is a single base apart.

Systemically healthy Caucasian individuals from Russia, some 40 in total and aged about 6 to 95 years, were included as donors. Each donor gave 8 to 10 milliliters of peripheral blood, collected into EDTA-treated Vacutainer tubes. PBMCs were isolated by Ficoll-Paque density-gradient centrifugation, with at least 7 million obtained per sample. Trizol reagent was used to extract total RNA from the PBMCs, yielding at least 6 micrograms per sample. For every donor, flow cytometry on a PBMC aliquot measured the percentage of naive CD45RAhigh/CD27high T cells. The library relied on 5' RACE. Sequencing was performed on an Illumina HiSeq 2500. A second about 6 to 11 cycle PCR used a sample-barcoded 5' primer and a J-beta primer mix. Each TCR beta cDNA molecule received a unique molecular identifier from a template-switch 5' adaptor carrying 12 random nucleotides. At least 2.5 million CDR3-containing paired-end reads were obtained from each sample. First-strand cDNA was synthesized from all RNA with the Mint cDNA synthesis kit, primed by a TRBC-specific oligonucleotide. Following uracil-DNA glycosylase treatment, a first 18-cycle PCR with universal primers M1SS and BC2_uni_R was performed on all cDNA. In the original analysis: Each sample was normalized by randomly selecting 1 million high-quality reads, each carrying a distinct molecular identifier. Reads with shared molecular identifiers were discarded instead of being binned into consensus sequences. MiTCR, with a Q25 quality threshold and the strictest error-elimination algorithm, was used for CDR3 identification, clonotype clustering and error correction. A nonparametric unseen species model with Euler transformation was used to estimate lower-bound total TCR beta diversity. In TCRdb, the public reads were trimmed at Q25 with fastp and aligned with MiXCR, with productive beta chains retained. When rows share a CDR3 protein, they turn into one entry using the most common DNA and genes. The V and J calls shown here were made by TCRdb, not taken from the authors' results. The sample data list some 640,000 distinct CDR3 sequences, and approximately 30% of these were observed just once. The ten largest clones take up 15% to 18% of the sample.

The source is a woman of 80 years or more in good health. Sequenced material: blood. Recombination joined TRBV21-1 with TRBJ2-1; the table's TRBD2 call for D was not verified on the DNA. TRBV21-1 represents a pseudogene. The DNA is TGTGCCAGCAACGAATCTAGCGGGGTGATCAATGAGCAGTTCTTC. It translates to CASNESSGVINEQFF.